These 28 T cell receptor beta chains share one sample of origin, sequenced in a study of cytomegalovirus exposure and HLA in healthy donors. Researchers ran the PCR with 60 Vbeta and 13 Jbeta primers. Sequencing used immunoSEQ multiplex PCR; TCRdb keeps in-frame clones, though not all of them. Of under 95,000 clones listed, 7.6% are singletons. The sequencing sample was made of PBMCs. The receptors derive from a man aged 45-65 years in good health and CMV-seronegative.

The chain has TRBV15 and TRBJ2-7; a possible D gene is TRBD2 (5 bases). This CDR3 region has 16 residues. Trimming pared 3 bases from V and 0 bases from J, leaving 15 bases between. The germline CDR1 and CDR2 sequences are LNHNV and YYDKDF (reference sequence). The CDR3 reads CATSSPDFTNSYEQYF. The CDR3 DNA reads as TGTGCCACCAGCAGCCCGGACTTCACTAACTCCTACGAGCAGTACTTC.

The chain combines TRBV6-1 with TRBJ2-1, with a tentative D call TRBD2 (7 bases). The length of the CDR3 is 16 residues. The ends were cut back, 0 bases at V and 3 bases at J, with 12 bases in the middle. Germline V lookup: CDR1 MNHNS, CDR2 SASEGT. CDR3 in amino acids: CASSEARGGIYNEQFF. DNA for the CDR3: TGTGCCAGCAGTGAAGCTAGGGGGGGGATCTACAATGAGCAGTTCTTC.

The V gene is TRBV28, the J gene TRBJ1-4; D gene uncertain. There are 14 residues in the CDR3. The germline V gene encodes CDR1 MDHEN and CDR2 SYDVKM. V gave up 4 bases and J gave up 8 bases, with 14 bases separating them. The CDR3 loop is CASSSTVPWEKLFF. CDR3 DNA sequence: TGTGCCAGCAGTTCCACGGTGCCTTGGGAAAAACTGTTTTTT.

This clone appeared a few times. The chain couples TRBV28 to TRBJ1-3, with TRBD1 matching 7 bases. V lost 4 bases to trimming and J lost 4 bases; unmatched junction nucleotides: 10. Germline-derived CDR1 and CDR2 are MDHEN and SYDVKM. This CDR3 has 16 residues. As DNA, the CDR3 is TGTGCCAGCAGTTCCACCAAAAGGGACAGAGGAAACACCATATATTTT. Amino acids: CASSSTKRDRGNTIYF.

V usage is TRBV28 and J usage is TRBJ1-2; TRBD1 matches 7 bases. With 3 bases clipped from V and 8 bases from J, the junction kept 6 bases outside the gene matches. CDR1 is MDHEN and CDR2 is SYDVKM in the germline V gene. The CDR3 has 13 residues. CDR3 in amino acids: CASSFEGAGGYTF. CDR3 sequence (DNA): TGTGCCAGCAGTTTTGAGGGGGCGGGAGGCTACACCTTC.

This chain uses TRBV5-6 with TRBJ1-2; no reliable D call. The germline V gene has CDR1 SGHDT and CDR2 YYEEEE. Between the trimmed V and J ends, which lost 4 bases and 1 base, there was a span of 8 bases. This CDR3 comprises 13 residues. CDR3 protein: CASSPSGNYGYTF. In DNA form, the CDR3 reads TGTGCCAGCAGCCCCAGTGGTAACTATGGCTACACCTTC.

This clone has just a few counts. The V and J genes are TRBV14 and TRBJ2-1; 9 positions match TRBD1. Germline CDR1 and CDR2: SGHDN and FVKESK. The V and J ends lost 4 bases and 4 bases, in that order; junction bases with no gene match: 23. The CDR3 sequence is 21 residues long. The CDR3 DNA is TGTGCCAGCAGCCTATATCCCCCGGGCATATCGGGGACAGGGATATACAATGAGCAGTTCTTC. As protein: CASSLYPPGISGTGIYNEQFF.

This clone was counted between two and nine times. V is TRBV5-8 and J is TRBJ1-4, with 9 nucleotides matching TRBD1. V lost 2 bases and J lost 11; bases outside the gene matches: 13. The germline V gene encodes CDR1 SGHTS and CDR2 YDEGEE. The CDR3 is made up of 16 amino acids. CDR3 loop: CASSFTGGAPGVKLFF. For the CDR3, the DNA is TGTGCCAGCAGCTTTACAGGGGGCGCGCCCGGGGTCAAACTGTTTTTT.

A few counts support this clone. This chain joins TRBV9 and TRBJ2-5, with a weak D call TRBD2 (6 bases). Germline lookup yields CDR1 SGDLS and CDR2 YYNGEE. The ends were cut back, 4 bases at V and 1 base at J, with 11 bases in the middle. CDR3 length: 14 residues. The CDR3: CASSLRGSQETQYF. CDR3 DNA: TGTGCCAGCAGCCTTCGGGGGAGCCAAGAGACCCAGTACTTC.

CDR3 DNA: TGTGCCAGCAGTTACTCCCAGACTGTGAACTATGGCTACACCTTC. Translation: CASSYSQTVNYGYTF. The chain couples TRBV6-5 to TRBJ1-2; D is uncertain. Trimming took off 0 bases at V and 2 bases at J, with 10 bases between the two ends. There are 15 residues in the CDR3. Germline CDR1 and CDR2: MNHEY and SVGAGI.

The J gene is TRBJ2-7, the V gene TRBV28, with 9 bases identical to TRBD2. CDR1 MDHEN and CDR2 SYDVKM come from the germline V gene. V lost 6 bases to trimming and J lost 2 bases; unmatched junction nucleotides: 8. The CDR3 runs to 15 residues. The CDR3 is CASSLTSGYAYEQYF. The CDR3 DNA sequence: TGTGCCAGCAGCCTTACTAGCGGGTACGCCTACGAGCAGTACTTC.

V and J are TRBV27 and TRBJ2-7; D might be TRBD1 (6 bases). Germline CDR1 and CDR2: MNHEY and SMNVEV (reference sequence). This CDR3 region has 11 residues. Deletions cut 6 bases from V and 5 bases from J, with 8 bases between. The CDR3, as DNA: TGTGCCAGCAGCCACAGGGACGAGCAGTACTTC. Encoded protein: CASSHRDEQYF.

The chain links TRBV11-2 to TRBJ1-6; 11 nucleotides match TRBD1. This CDR3 has 16 amino acids. The V and J ends lost 4 bases and 9 bases, in that order; junction bases with no gene match: 8. From germline, CDR1 is SGHAT and CDR2 FQNNGV. The CDR3 DNA sequence: TGTGCCAGCAGCTCGCATGGACAGGGGGCGCTTTCACCCCTCCACTTT. This encodes CASSSHGQGALSPLHF.

This chain joins TRBV29-1 and TRBJ2-3, with D maybe TRBD2 (6 bases). This CDR3 is built from 15 residues. V lost 4 bases and J lost 0, with 14 bases in between. CDR1 is SQVTM, CDR2 ANQGSEA, per germline. The CDR3 is CSVGPGGDSTDTQYF. The CDR3 DNA reads TGCAGCGTTGGACCCGGCGGGGACAGCACAGATACGCAGTATTTT.

V gene TRBV7-6 combines with J gene TRBJ2-7; the match to TRBD1 covers 12 bases. The germline V gene has CDR1 SGHVS and CDR2 FNYEAQ. CDR3 length: 19 residues. J was trimmed by 1 base and V by 2 bases; bases with no gene match: 12. The CDR3 protein is CASSLSARGQGALSYEQYF. CDR3 DNA sequence: TGTGCCAGCAGCTTATCGGCGAGGGGACAGGGGGCCCTATCCTACGAGCAGTACTTC.

J is TRBJ1-4 and V is TRBV5-1; D perhaps matches TRBD1 (5 bases). Germline assignment: CDR1 SGHRS and CDR2 YFSETQ. Trimming pared 1 base from V and 1 base from J, leaving 5 bases between. The CDR3 contains 14 residues. The CDR3 nucleotides read TGCGCCAGCAGCTTGAGGGGAACTAATGAAAAACTGTTTTTT. It encodes CASSLRGTNEKLFF.

The table lists this clone with a few counts. This chain connects TRBV7-9 to TRBJ2-7; D unresolved. V dropped 1 base and J dropped 7 bases, with 8 bases sitting between them. Germline-derived CDR1 and CDR2 are SEHNR and FQNEAQ (reference sequence). The CDR3 contains 12 residues. CDR3 in amino acids: CASSLELVEQYF. CDR3 nucleotide sequence: TGTGCCAGCAGCTTAGAGCTAGTGGAGCAGTACTTC.

This clone was detected only a few times. The chain employs TRBV7-9 and TRBJ2-5, with 8 bases fitting TRBD1. CDR3 length: 14 residues. Germline V lookup: CDR1 SEHNR, CDR2 FQNEAQ (reference sequence). V lost 5 bases, J lost 2 bases, and 4 bases stayed unmatched. CDR3 DNA sequence: TGTGCCAGCAGCAAGCAGGGGGCACAAGAGACCCAGTACTTC. Its protein is CASSKQGAQETQYF.

This chain uses TRBV28 with TRBJ2-7; a possible D gene is TRBD2 (6 bases). Germline V gene lookup returns CDR1 MDHEN and CDR2 SYDVKM. Trimming cost V 2 bases and J 4 bases, with 15 bases left between them. The CDR3 covers 15 residues. Written as DNA, the CDR3 is TGTGCCAGCAGTTTAGCAGGGACTCTAGCTTACGAGCAGTACTTC. Protein: CASSLAGTLAYEQYF.

The chain is built from TRBV2 and TRBJ2-7; 9 nucleotides match TRBD1. V gave up 6 bases and J gave up 6 bases; unmatched junction bases: 6. CDR1 SNHLY and CDR2 FYNNEI come from the germline V gene. CDR3 length equals 13 residues. The CDR3 loop reads CASSSDRGGEQYF. The DNA of the CDR3 is TGTGCCAGCAGCTCGGACAGGGGTGGCGAGCAGTACTTC.

This clone was found a few times. The V call is TRBV11-2, the J call TRBJ2-2, with D possibly TRBD2 on 7 matching bases. The CDR3 has 16 residues. Per the germline V gene, CDR1 is SGHAT and CDR2 is FQNNGV. Between the trimmed V and J ends, which lost 6 bases and 7 bases, there was a span of 21 bases. The CDR3 sequence is CASRAGEGGPNGELFF. The CDR3 nucleotides read TGTGCCAGCAGAGCAGGGGAGGGAGGGCCTAACGGGGAGCTGTTTTTT.

This clone appeared a few times. The chain has TRBV6-1 and TRBJ1-4, with a tentative D call TRBD1 (5 bases). CDR3 length equals 13 residues. V was cut by 9 bases and J by 6 bases, with 14 bases left in between. In germline, CDR1 is MNHNS, CDR2 SASEGT. DNA for the CDR3: TGTGCCAGGGGGGGAGGGGTCGATGAAAAACTGTTTTTT. It yields the protein CARGGGVDEKLFF.

V usage is TRBV5-1 and J usage is TRBJ2-5; 7 nucleotides align to TRBD1. The CDR3 spans 15 residues. From germline, CDR1 is SGHRS and CDR2 YFSETQ. After removal of 1 base from V and 0 bases from J, the junction contained 3 bases not matched to a gene. The CDR3 region is CASSLTTGNQETQYF. The CDR3 DNA is TGCGCCAGCAGCTTGACGACAGGGAACCAAGAGACCCAGTACTTC.

The chain carries TRBV6-6 and TRBJ2-7, with 8 bases fitting TRBD2. This CDR3 spans 12 amino acids. Losses at the gene ends were 7 bases for V and 1 base for J; bases not matched to a gene: 0. The germline CDR1 and CDR2 sequences are MNHNY and SVGAGI (reference sequence). The CDR3 DNA sequence: TGTGCCAGCACTAGCGGGTCCTACGAGCAGTACTTC. This sequence encodes CASTSGSYEQYF.

This clone has just a few counts. J is TRBJ2-3 and V is TRBV27; 10 positions match TRBD2. The CDR3 is 15 residues long. Trimming removed 2 bases from V and 6 bases from J; junction bases left unmatched: 5. Germline CDR1 and CDR2: MNHEY and SMNVEV (reference sequence). The CDR3 loop reads CASSLQRGGWDTQYF. As DNA, the CDR3 is TGTGCCAGCAGTTTACAGCGGGGGGGCTGGGATACGCAGTATTTT.

The V call is TRBV5-1, the J call TRBJ2-1; possible D gene TRBD2, 5 bases. Trimming pared 1 base from V and 7 bases from J, leaving 15 bases between. This CDR3 has 15 amino acids. Germline V lookup: CDR1 SGHRS, CDR2 YFSETQ. The CDR3 is CASSLTERLRNEQFF. Here the CDR3 DNA reads TGCGCCAGCAGCTTGACTGAAAGACTAAGGAATGAGCAGTTCTTC.

The table lists this clone with a few counts. The J gene is TRBJ1-1, the V gene TRBV18; D is uncertain. V dropped 3 bases and J dropped 4 bases, with 12 bases sitting between them. Per the germline V gene, CDR1 is KGHSH and CDR2 is LQKENI. There are 14 residues in the CDR3. The CDR3 region is CASSPGSPITEAFF. The CDR3 DNA reads as TGTGCCAGCTCACCGGGGAGTCCTATCACTGAAGCTTTCTTT.

The sample holds a few counts of this clone. The chain is built from TRBV6-5 and TRBJ1-4, with a weak D call TRBD1 (5 bases). The CDR3 is 15 residues long. V was cut by 5 bases and J by 12 bases, with 22 bases left in between. In germline, CDR1 is MNHEY, CDR2 SVGAGI. For the CDR3, the DNA is TGTGCCAGCAGTGGCCGGGGGGAGCGGTCTGTAGAACTGTTTTTT. Protein sequence: CASSGRGERSVELFF.